These 18 T cell receptor beta chains share one sample of origin, sequenced in a study of blood T cell repertoires in COVID-19. TCRdb keeps only in-frame clones here, not all; method: immunoSEQ multiplex PCR. The data show around 300,000 clones, approximately 90% seen once. Sequences were obtained from PBMCs or T cells enriched from blood (not recorded which). The receptors were sampled from a woman aged 45-65 years who had recovered from COVID-19.

The chain carries TRBV3-1 (or the pseudogene TRBV3-2) and TRBJ1-5; 8 bases line up with TRBD1. V shed 1 base and J 7 bases; nucleotides not matched to a gene: 6. There are 15 residues in the CDR3. The germline CDR1 and CDR2 sequences are LGHDT and YNNKEL (reference sequence). Here the CDR3 reads CASSQGTGPEQPQHF. The CDR3 DNA reads as TGTGCCAGCAGCCAAGGGACAGGGCCCGAACAGCCCCAGCATTTT.

CDR3 loop: CATSDNRAGVVYEQYF. The CDR3 bases are TGTGCCACCAGTGATAATAGGGCAGGGGTTGTCTACGAGCAGTACTTC. The chain carries TRBV24-1 and TRBJ2-7, with a tentative D call TRBD1 (6 bases). CDR1 is KGHDR, CDR2 SFDVKD, per germline. The V gene lost 3 bases and the J gene lost 3 bases, with 17 bases spanning the gap. The CDR3 runs to 16 residues.

V usage is TRBV13 and J usage is TRBJ1-3, with D uncertain. With 5 bases removed from V and 3 bases from J, the gap between germline ends came to 14 bases. CDR1 and CDR2 (germline): PRHDT, FYEKMQ (reference sequence). There are 15 residues in the CDR3. CDR3 in DNA: TGTGCCAGCAGCCCCCGCGGAGGGAGTGGAAACACCATATATTTT. It encodes CASSPRGGSGNTIYF.

The chain is built from TRBV5-1 and TRBJ1-3; D is unclear. The length of the CDR3 is 14 residues. The germline V gene has CDR1 SGHRS and CDR2 YFSETQ. Trimming stripped 4 bases from V and 1 base from J, with 9 bases between. Here the CDR3 DNA reads TGCGCCAGCAGCCATGAGAAATCTGGAAACACCATATATTTT. It specifies CASSHEKSGNTIYF.

In DNA form, the CDR3 reads TGCGCCAGCGAACGACAGGGTGGCACCGGGGAGCTGTTTTTT. Translating it yields CASERQGGTGELFF. This chain joins TRBV5-1 and TRBJ2-2, with 7 bases lining up with TRBD1. V lost 7 bases, J lost 4 bases, and 7 bases stayed unmatched. From germline, CDR1 is SGHRS and CDR2 YFSETQ. CDR3 length equals 14 residues.

The V call is TRBV6-6, the J call TRBJ1-3; no definite D call. Germline V gives CDR1 MNHNY, CDR2 SVGAGI (reference sequence). The CDR3 is 15 amino acids. Trimming removed 3 bases from V and 4 bases from J, with 13 bases in between. CDR3 DNA sequence: TGTGCCAGCAGTTATTCGGGGAAGCCGGGAAACACCATATATTTT. Protein product: CASSYSGKPGNTIYF.

The chain recombines TRBV2 with TRBJ1-5, with D possibly TRBD1 on 6 matching bases. The CDR3 contains 14 residues. The ends were cut back, 2 bases at V and 4 bases at J, with 9 bases in the middle. Germline V gene lookup returns CDR1 SNHLY and CDR2 FYNNEI. CDR3 region: CASSETGRNQPQHF. The CDR3, as DNA: TGTGCCAGCAGTGAAACAGGGCGGAATCAGCCCCAGCATTTT.

Here the CDR3 reads CAWSADSNQPQHF. The DNA for the CDR3 is TGTGCCTGGAGTGCAGATAGCAATCAGCCCCAGCATTTT. The chain combines TRBV30 with TRBJ1-5; D is undetermined. There are 13 residues in the CDR3. The V end lost 1 base, the J end lost 0 bases, and 4 bases lay between the germline ends. Germline CDR1 is GTSNPN and CDR2 is SVGIG (reference sequence). Together with reference TRBV30 and TRBJ1-5, the CDR3 gives the full variable domain: SQTIHQWPATLVQPVGSPLSLECTVEGTSNPNLYWYRQAAGRGLQLLFYSVGIGQISSEVPQNLSASRPQDRQFILSSKKLLLSDSGFYLCAWSADSNQPQHFGDGTRLSIL.

The J gene is TRBJ1-1, the V gene TRBV10-2; D possibly corresponds to TRBD1 (6 bases). CDR1 and CDR2 (germline): WSHSY, SAAADI. This CDR3 is built from 13 residues. The germline V and J ends were trimmed by 5 bases and 4 bases, with 11 bases remaining between them. In DNA, the CDR3 is TGCGCCAGCAGTACCGGACAGACCACTGAAGCTTTCTTT. It translates to CASSTGQTTEAFF.

The rearrangement joins TRBV10-3 to TRBJ2-3; D call uncertain. The CDR3 totals 14 residues. CDR1 and CDR2 (germline): ENHRY, SYGVKD. V was pared by 6 bases and J by 0 bases, with 10 bases between. The CDR3, as DNA: TGTGCCATCAGACCAGCGACTAGCACAGATACGCAGTATTTT. Translation gives CAIRPATSTDTQYF.

A word on this clone: Other DNA sequences from this sample encode an identical CDR3 as well. This chain joins TRBV7-2 and TRBJ2-5, with 9 bases aligning to TRBD1. This CDR3 is 15 amino acids long. V lost 1 base to trimming and J lost 1 base; unmatched junction nucleotides: 1. Germline V gene lookup returns CDR1 SGHTA and CDR2 FQGNSA. The CDR3 reads CASSLGDRVQETQYF. The CDR3 nucleotides read TGTGCCAGCAGCTTAGGGGACAGGGTCCAAGAGACCCAGTACTTC.

The gene calls are TRBV5-4 and TRBJ2-3; 11 bases agree with TRBD1. J gave up 4 bases and V 9 bases, and 10 bases lay outside the gene matches. This CDR3 comprises 15 residues. Germline values: CDR1 SGHNT, CDR2 YYREEE (reference sequence). The CDR3 DNA follows: TGTGCCACCACACCCCGGACAGGGGGCCCAGATACGCAGTATTTT. Translated, it gives CATTPRTGGPDTQYF. Full variable domain (missing parts from reference TRBV5-4 and TRBJ2-3): ETGVTQSPTHLIKTRGQQVTLRCSSQSGHNTVSWYQQALGQGPQFIFQYYREEENGRGNFPPRFSGLQFPNYSSELNVNALELDDSALYLCATTPRTGGPDTQYFGPGTRLTVL.

The rearrangement uses TRBV7-2 and TRBJ1-6; 7 nucleotides match TRBD1. The CDR3 runs to 14 residues. CDR1 is SGHTA, CDR2 FQGNSA, per germline. The junction had 6 bases not matched to a gene; V was cut back by 7 bases and J by 6 bases. CDR3 protein: CASTRPGGNSPLHF. CDR3 nucleotide sequence: TGTGCCAGCACCAGACCAGGGGGTAATTCACCCCTCCACTTT.

The V call is TRBV27, the J call TRBJ1-4; D is undetermined. V lost 5 bases to trimming and J lost 5 bases, with 24 bases between them. CDR1 is MNHEY and CDR2 is SMNVEV in the germline V gene (reference sequence). CDR3 length: 18 residues. CDR3 region: CASSPQPMYGSVNEKLFF. The CDR3 DNA reads TGTGCCAGCAGTCCGCAGCCAATGTACGGGTCCGTAAATGAAAAACTGTTTTTT.

V gene TRBV14 combines with J gene TRBJ1-4; D gene unclear. Germline V CDR1 and CDR2: SGHDN, FVKESK. The CDR3 runs to 13 residues. V dropped 0 bases and J dropped 10 bases, with 9 bases sitting between them. In nucleotides, the CDR3 is TGTGCCAGCAGCCAAGATCTAGAGGCAAAACTGTTTTTT. Translation: CASSQDLEAKLFF.

The chain is built from TRBV6-1 and TRBJ1-5; no firm D call. The CDR3 is made up of 11 amino acids. V lost 1 base and J 10 bases, leaving 5 bases between the germline ends. CDR1 and CDR2 from the germline V gene are MNHNS and SASEGT. DNA of the CDR3: TGTGCCAGCAGTGAAGGAGATCCCCAGCATTTT. This encodes CASSEGDPQHF.

The chain carries TRBV19 and TRBJ1-5; a weak D match, TRBD1 (6 bases). The germline V gene encodes CDR1 LNHDA and CDR2 SQIVND (reference sequence). The CDR3 spans 14 residues. The V end was cut by 3 bases, the J end by 3 bases, with 9 bases between. The CDR3 is CASSIWTVNQPQHF. CDR3 in DNA: TGTGCCAGTAGTATCTGGACAGTCAATCAGCCCCAGCATTTT.

This chain uses TRBV2 with TRBJ1-1, with TRBD1 identical over 7 bases. The CDR3 totals 15 residues. V shed 6 bases, J shed 6 bases, and the junction held 13 bases outside the gene matches. Looked up from germline, CDR1 is SNHLY and CDR2 is FYNNEI. The CDR3 loop reads CASRHNRGDGSEAFF. CDR3 DNA: TGTGCCAGCAGGCATAACAGGGGCGATGGGTCTGAAGCTTTCTTT. The full variable domain, in which reference TRBV2 and TRBJ1-1 provide the parts outside the CDR3, is EPEVTQTPSHQVTQMGQEVILRCVPISNHLYFYWYRQILGQKVEFLVSFYNNEISEKSEIFDDQFSVERPDGSNFTLKIRSTKLEDSAMYFCASRHNRGDGSEAFFGQGTRLTVV.